A selection of T cell receptor beta chains follows, all from one sample in a study of blood T cell repertoires in COVID-19. The protocol was immunoSEQ multiplex PCR, while the TCRdb copy is restricted to in-frame clones and leaves out a portion. The data contain about 250,000 clones, around 86% of them singletons. The sample consisted of PBMCs or T cells enriched from blood (not recorded which). Receptors were obtained from a man aged 18 to 30 who had recovered from COVID-19. The CDR3 runs from the conserved cysteine through the conserved F or W. A D gene is named only where the DNA matches it firmly. Some rows have no size entry. The others give once, few or many, or a class for an expanded clone.

j_call v_call d_call clone_size cdr3_aa cdr3_nt
TRBJ2-7 TRBV7-7 TRBD1 - CASSLPGQPYEQYF TGTGCTAGCAGCTTACCGGGACAGCCGTACGAGCAGTACTTC
TRBJ1-5 TRBV2 TRBD1 - CASRGGQGPSQPQHF TGTGCCAGCAGGGGTGGACAGGGGCCTTCTCAGCCCCAGCATTTT
TRBJ1-4 TRBV18 TRBD1 once CASSPPGTGAGPNEKLFF TGTGCCAGCTCACCACCGGGAACAGGGGCCGGCCCGAATGAAAAACTGTTTTTT
TRBJ1-2 TRBV19 TRBD1 few CASRAGTGEVSGYTF TGTGCCAGTAGGGCCGGGACAGGGGAGGTCTCTGGCTACACCTTC
TRBJ2-7 TRBV2 - - CASSGLTGMSSYEQYF TGTGCCAGCAGTGGGCTGACAGGTATGAGCTCCTACGAGCAGTACTTC
TRBJ2-3 TRBV9 - - CASSAGHGGSRFRDTQYF TGTGCCAGCAGCGCCGGTCACGGAGGGTCGCGGTTTAGAGATACGCAGTATTTT
TRBJ1-4 TRBV5-1 TRBD1 - CASRVGTALNEKLFF TGCGCCAGCAGGGTAGGGACAGCCCTTAATGAAAAACTGTTTTTT
TRBJ1-2 TRBV11-2 - - CASSLVQGYGGYTF TGTGCCAGCAGCTTAGTTCAGGGTTATGGTGGCTACACCTTC
TRBJ2-1 TRBV5-1 TRBD2 - CASSFGIAGDDGFF TGCGCCAGCAGTTTCGGGATAGCGGGGGACGATGGGTTCTTC
TRBJ2-3 TRBV3-1/TRBV3-2 TRBD2 - CASSRGGRITDTQYF TGTGCCAGCAGCCGGGGCGGGAGGATCACAGATACGCAGTATTTT
TRBJ1-2 TRBV4-1 - - CASSQDLGGNYGYTF TGCGCCAGCAGCCAAGATCTCGGGGGGAACTATGGCTACACCTTC
TRBJ2-1 TRBV21-1 - - CASSRGPRSSYNEQFF TGTGCCAGCAGTCGCGGGCCCCGAAGCTCCTACAATGAGCAGTTCTTC
TRBJ2-1 TRBV5-1 - - CASSFQGYNEQFF TGCGCCAGCAGCTTTCAGGGGTACAATGAGCAGTTCTTC
TRBJ2-2 TRBV6-1 - - CASSDFTGNTGELFF TGTGCCAGCAGTGATTTTACAGGAAACACCGGGGAGCTGTTTTTT
TRBJ1-1 TRBV10-2 - - CASSQEFGAEAFF TGCGCCAGCAGCCAGGAATTTGGCGCTGAAGCTTTCTTT
TRBJ2-5 TRBV11-2 - - CASSKTATPEETQYF TGTGCCAGCAGCAAGACGGCGACTCCGGAGGAGACCCAGTACTTC
TRBJ1-5 TRBV21-1 - few CARHRGELGNQPQHF TGTGCCAGACACAGGGGTGAGTTGGGCAATCAGCCCCAGCATTTT
TRBJ1-3 TRBV5-1 - - CASSLSGWDSGNTIYF TGCGCCAGCAGCTTGAGCGGGTGGGACTCTGGAAACACCATATATTTT
TRBJ1-4 TRBV7-9 - - CASSQGSWPGEKLFF TGTGCCAGCAGTCAAGGGAGTTGGCCCGGCGAAAAACTGTTTTTT
TRBJ2-2 TRBV6-5 - few CASKAITGELFF TGTGCCAGCAAAGCCATCACCGGGGAGCTGTTTTTT
TRBJ2-7 TRBV5-1 TRBD1 - CASSWNRGFTYEQYF TGCGCCAGCAGCTGGAACAGGGGTTTTACCTACGAGCAGTACTTC
TRBJ2-1 TRBV7-6 - once CASSPSHEQFF TGTGCCAGCAGCCCGAGCCATGAGCAGTTCTTC
TRBJ2-7 TRBV6-5 TRBD2 - CASSLGGVSEQYF TGTGCCAGCAGTTTGGGGGGGGTTTCCGAGCAGTACTTC
TRBJ2-7 TRBV6-5 - - CASSYSGAGDSYEQYF TGTGCCAGCAGTTACTCCGGGGCAGGGGACTCCTACGAGCAGTACTTC
TRBJ1-2 TRBV4-1 TRBD1 - CASSPSTGGYGYTF TGCGCCAGCAGCCCTTCGACAGGGGGCTATGGCTACACCTTC
TRBJ1-4 TRBV27 TRBD1 - CASSSTGVFEKLFF TGTGCCAGCAGCTCCACAGGGGTCTTTGAAAAACTGTTTTTT
TRBJ1-1 TRBV9 TRBD1 - CASSPGTGISTEAFF TGTGCCAGCAGCCCAGGGACAGGGATTAGCACTGAAGCTTTCTTT
TRBJ2-2 TRBV19 - - CASKSPRLENTGELFF TGTGCCAGTAAATCCCCGAGATTAGAGAACACCGGGGAGCTGTTTTTT
TRBJ2-3 TRBV5-5 TRBD2 - CASSFLSSGSTDTQYF TGTGCCAGCAGCTTCCTTAGTAGCGGGAGCACAGATACGCAGTATTTT
TRBJ2-2 TRBV7-8 TRBD1 - CASSTWTGRTGELFF TGTGCCAGCAGCACCTGGACAGGGAGGACCGGGGAGCTGTTTTTT
TRBJ2-5 TRBV25-1 TRBD2 - CASSRGGVETQYF TGTGCCAGCAGTCGGGGGGGTGTAGAGACCCAGTACTTC